What follows are 2 T cell receptor beta chains derived from one specimen sequenced in a study of blood T cell repertoires in COVID-19. Profiling relied on immunoSEQ multiplex PCR, and the TCRdb table lists in-frame clones only, not all of them. The table shows 15,000 to 20,000 clones, with 65% to 90% occurring only once. Sequencing was done on a sample of peripheral blood. The receptor source for this set is a man older than 75 with acute or convalescent COVID-19.

The gene calls are TRBV28 and TRBJ1-2, with 7 bases fitting TRBD1. CDR3 length equals 15 residues. V lost 4 bases to trimming and J lost 4 bases; unmatched junction nucleotides: 9. Looked up from germline, CDR1 is MDHEN and CDR2 is SYDVKM. The CDR3 DNA reads as TGTGCCAGCAGTTCCCGGACAGGTTACCGCTATGGCTACACCTTC. Its translation is CASSSRTGYRYGYTF.

The chain carries TRBV7-2 and TRBJ1-4, with 9 nucleotides matching TRBD1. V was pared by 1 base and J by 8 bases, with 8 bases of the junction left unmatched. Looked up from germline, CDR1 is SGHTA and CDR2 is FQGNSA. This CDR3 is 16 amino acids long. The CDR3 protein is CASSLVWDRDGEKLFF. CDR3 nucleotide sequence: TGTGCCAGCAGCTTAGTATGGGACAGGGATGGCGAAAAACTGTTTTTT.